This T cell receptor (beta chain) was captured by sequencing in a study of blood T cell repertoires in COVID-19. Study in general: Whether acute or convalescent, the COVID-19 samples came from the United States, Italy and Spain. T cells, B-cell-depleted T cells, or PBMCs supplied cDNA or gDNA.

Trimming removed 2 bases from V and 5 bases from J; junction bases left unmatched: 8. CDR1 and CDR2 (germline): SNHLY, FYNNEI. The CDR3 sequence is 16 residues long. A single count supports this clone. As originally analysed: The assay estimated nucleated cells by amplifying reference gene primers. This table comes from immunoSEQ multiplex PCR, and its TCRdb copy is limited to in-frame clones, with some not included. V, J and clone size were drawn from that table, and D and trimming were deduced from the DNA. The data contain over 100,000 clones, over 65% of them singletons. Sequenced: peripheral blood. The TCR was taken from a man aged 55 to 70 with acute or convalescent COVID-19. This chain connects TRBV2 to TRBJ2-5; 10 bases are a match to TRBD2. The CDR3 DNA sequence: TGTGCCAGCAGTGAATCGGCTAGCGGGAGTTTTGAGACCCAGTACTTC. Translated: CASSESASGSFETQYF.